One sample yielded the 3 T cell receptor beta chains listed below, sequenced in a study of T-cell memory formation after mild COVID-19. TCRdb re-called the 5' RACE reads with MiXCR, one entry per CDR3 protein. The repertoire holds approximately 400,000 distinct CDR3 sequences, with about 20% as singletons. Sequencing was done on a sample of PBMCs or a T cell subset sorted from them (not recorded which). All receptors come from a man aged 18 to 30 who had mild COVID-19 (a few samples of this study predate the infection). Cell type and time point are not known.

The chain joins TRBV10-3 to TRBJ1-2; tentatively, D is TRBD1 (5 bases). Germline CDR1 and CDR2: ENHRY and SYGVKD. Deletions cut 7 bases from V and 4 bases from J, with 16 bases between. The CDR3 contains 14 residues. DNA for the CDR3: TGTGCCATCACCAAAGGGACTGAGGGCTATGGCTACACCTTC. This encodes CAITKGTEGYGYTF.

The rearrangement uses TRBV19 and TRBJ1-5; D gene uncertain. V dropped 1 base and J dropped 9 bases, with 13 bases sitting between them. Germline V gene data show CDR1 as LNHDA and CDR2 as SQIVND (reference sequence). This CDR3 comprises 14 residues. The CDR3 coding sequence is TGTGCCAGTAGTATAGTGGGCTTGGATGCGCCCCAGCATTTT. Translating gives CASSIVGLDAPQHF.

Details on this clonotype: Since no conserved phenylalanine or tryptophan closes the CDR3, a read error is the likely cause. J is TRBJ1-2 and V is TRBV6-6; D is possibly TRBD1 (6 bases). CDR3 length: 14 amino acids. Trimming shortened V by 2 bases and J by 3 bases, and 10 bases separated the two germline ends. Germline CDR1 MNHNY, CDR2 SVGAGI (reference sequence). CDR3 DNA: TGTGCCAGCAGTTACGGGGGCGCGGACTATGGCTACACCCTC. Amino acids: CASSYGGADYGYTL.